This T cell receptor beta chain was recorded in a study of blood T cell repertoires in COVID-19. Study context: T cells, B-cell-depleted T cells, or PBMCs provided the cDNA or gDNA that served as material.

How the authors handled the data: Amplifying reference gene primers gave estimates of nucleated cell counts. Some clones are missing from TCRdb's copy, which holds only in-frame ones; the method was immunoSEQ multiplex PCR. Clonal size and the V and J genes are those of that table, whereas D and trimming came from the DNA. The data show 190,000 or so clones, roughly 81% seen once. V was pared by 2 bases and J by 5 bases, with 6 bases of the junction left unmatched. Germline CDR1 is KGHSH and CDR2 is LQKENI. CDR3 length: 16 residues. Seattle patients were enrolled during active infection and followed longitudinally.

The sample taken for sequencing was peripheral blood. This clonotype was sampled from a woman aged 80 or over with COVID-19, enrolled during active disease. This rearrangement joins TRBV18 to TRBJ2-2; 9 bases line up with TRBD1. The CDR3 sequence: CASSPGQGMITGELFF. Here the CDR3 DNA reads TGTGCCAGCTCACCAGGACAGGGGATGATTACCGGGGAGCTGTTTTTT. The variable domain in full, completed from reference TRBV18 and TRBJ2-2, reads NAGVMQNPRHLVRRRGQEARLRCSPMKGHSHVYWYRQLPEEGLKFMVYLQKENIIDESGMPKERFSAEFPKEGPSILRIQQVVRGDSAAYFCASSPGQGMITGELFFGEGSRLTVL.